This TCR beta chain is from a study of control samples from healthy donors and cancer patients. Only one count was recorded for this clone. Germline V gene lookup returns CDR1 SGHNT and CDR2 YENEEA. The CDR3 contains 17 residues. Losses at the gene ends were 2 bases for V and 3 bases for J; bases not matched to a gene: 13. Assay used: immunoSEQ multiplex PCR; TCRdb lists only in-frame clones, some missing. The sample yields approximately 170,000 clones, 92% seen once. This sequence originates from a woman in her twenties or thirties in good health. Material for sequencing was blood. The chain combines TRBV11-3 with TRBJ2-7; TRBD1 matches 7 bases. The CDR3 is CASSLIPSTGLNYEQYF. The CDR3 DNA reads TGTGCCAGCAGCTTAATCCCCTCGACAGGGTTGAACTACGAGCAGTACTTC.